Each of the 10 T cell receptor beta chains below was sequenced from the same sample in a study of blood T cell repertoires in COVID-19. The data were produced by immunoSEQ multiplex PCR, yet TCRdb's version contains in-frame clones alone and is incomplete. This sample has around 120,000 clones; less than 80% occur once, and the top ten carry roughly 2.6%. Sequencing was carried out using peripheral blood. Source of these receptors: a man aged 45-65 years with acute or convalescent COVID-19.

The chain links TRBV12-3 or TRBV12-4 to TRBJ1-6; D is ambiguous. V was cut by 6 bases and J by 7 bases, with 10 bases left in between. The CDR3 is made up of 13 amino acids. This chain's CDR3 is CASSPSPNSPLHF. CDR3 DNA sequence: TGTGCCAGCAGCCCTAGCCCCAATTCACCCCTCCACTTT.

This clone appeared a single time. V gene TRBV10-3 combines with J gene TRBJ2-3, with TRBD2 identical over 12 bases. Germline loops: CDR1 ENHRY, CDR2 SYGVKD. V lost 3 bases, J lost 3 bases, and 4 bases stayed unmatched. The CDR3 sequence is 16 residues long. This chain's CDR3 is CAISDGLAGRTDTQYF. In DNA form, the CDR3 reads TGTGCCATCAGTGACGGACTAGCGGGACGGACAGATACGCAGTATTTT.

This clone was found a few times. V usage is TRBV27 and J usage is TRBJ2-1; D perhaps matches TRBD2 (5 bases). The germline V and J ends were trimmed by 3 bases and 4 bases, with 10 bases remaining between them. The CDR3 extends over 14 amino acids. Germline CDR1 and CDR2: MNHEY and SMNVEV (reference sequence). CDR3 DNA sequence: TGTGCCAGCAGTTTCGCCGACTATTACAATGAGCAGTTCTTC. Translating gives CASSFADYYNEQFF.

The chain links TRBV6-5 to TRBJ1-5; a weak D match, TRBD1 (5 bases). V was cut by 7 bases and J by 7 bases, with 11 bases left in between. The CDR3 is 12 amino acids. Germline assignment: CDR1 MNHEY and CDR2 SVGAGI. For the CDR3, the DNA is TGTGCCAGCACCATGGGGCCGCAGCCCCAGCATTTT. This codes for CASTMGPQPQHF.

This rearrangement joins TRBV24-1 to TRBJ1-3, with a weak D call TRBD1 (6 bases). There are 17 residues in the CDR3. Germline values: CDR1 KGHDR, CDR2 SFDVKD. V lost 3 bases to trimming and J lost 0 bases, with 14 bases between them. The CDR3 bases are TGTGCCACCAGTGATATACCGGGACAACTCTCTGGAAACACCATATATTTT. This translates into CATSDIPGQLSGNTIYF.

The rearrangement uses TRBV30 and TRBJ1-3; D might be TRBD1 (5 bases). The germline CDR1 and CDR2 sequences are GTSNPN and SVGIG (reference sequence). This CDR3 has 14 amino acids. Trimming shortened V by 3 bases and J by 0 bases, and 9 bases separated the two germline ends. This chain's CDR3 is CAWSDGHSGNTIYF. The CDR3 DNA reads TGTGCCTGGAGCGACGGACACTCTGGAAACACCATATATTTT.

The rearrangement links TRBV9 to TRBJ2-5; 7 bases agree with TRBD2. Germline lookup yields CDR1 SGDLS and CDR2 YYNGEE. J gave up 4 bases and V 3 bases, and 15 bases lay outside the gene matches. The CDR3 loop spans 17 amino acids. CDR3 bases: TGTGCCAGCAGCGGGGGACTGGGCGGGAGATGGGCAGAGACCCAGTACTTC. Protein: CASSGGLGGRWAETQYF.

The rearrangement links TRBV7-6 to TRBJ2-5; no clear D. Germline CDR1 is SGHVS and CDR2 is FNYEAQ. V was shortened by 2 bases and J by 2 bases, with 6 bases between the two germline ends. The CDR3 sequence is 13 residues long. The CDR3 is CASSLTVQETQYF. The CDR3 nucleotides read TGTGCCAGCAGCTTAACAGTTCAAGAGACCCAGTACTTC.

The rearrangement joins TRBV5-1 to TRBJ2-3; 7 nucleotides line up with TRBD1. The J segment lost 3 bases and the V segment lost 4 bases, leaving 5 bases of the junction unmatched. Germline values: CDR1 SGHRS, CDR2 YFSETQ. The CDR3 covers 14 residues. The CDR3 coding sequence is TGCGCCAGCAGCGCCGGACAGGAGACAGATACGCAGTATTTT. It codes for CASSAGQETDTQYF.

This chain uses TRBV7-9 with TRBJ2-7; weak D call: TRBD2 (5 bases). Germline V gene sequence: CDR1 SEHNR, CDR2 FQNEAQ (reference sequence). Trimming pared 5 bases from V and 3 bases from J, leaving 20 bases between. CDR3 size: 16 residues. The DNA of the CDR3 is TGTGCCAGCAGCGCCAGCCGCGGAGGTTTTGACTACGAGCAGTACTTC. Translation gives CASSASRGGFDYEQYF.